Detailed here is one T cell receptor beta chain. In Cohort 3, a recovered donor had either two negative PCRs, clearance, or symptom resolution. Only in-frame clones appear in the TCRdb table, and some are missing; sequencing was by immunoSEQ multiplex PCR. The sample holds roughly 380,000 clones, about 90% seen once. The data stem from a study of blood T cell repertoires in COVID-19. Study background: Whether acute or convalescent, the COVID-19 samples came from the United States, Italy and Spain.

Input material: PBMCs or T cells enriched from blood (not recorded which). The origin of this receptor is a woman under 40 who had recovered from COVID-19.

CDR3 protein: CASSPQGSGANVLTF. As DNA, the CDR3 is TGCGCCAGCAGCCCTCAGGGTAGTGGGGCCAACGTCCTGACTTTC. The chain couples TRBV5-1 to TRBJ2-6; D is possibly TRBD1 (5 bases). V lost 4 bases to trimming and J lost 3 bases, with 11 bases between them. This CDR3 contains 15 residues. Germline V lookup: CDR1 SGHRS, CDR2 YFSETQ.